A selection of T cell receptor beta chains follows, all from one sample in a study of cytomegalovirus exposure and HLA in healthy donors. Measured with immunoSEQ multiplex PCR; TCRdb has only the in-frame clones, and not every one. Of roughly 100,000 clones in the sample, under 85% were seen once. The sample consisted of PBMCs. The receptor source for this set is a man aged 35-49 years in good health and CMV-seronegative. The conserved cysteine and the conserved F or W are not part of the CDR3 here. Each record gives: V gene, CDR3 protein.

TRBV6-4	ASSQGSNTEAF
TRBV20-1	SAVSNYGYT
TRBV19	ASSFGQPDYEQY
TRBV28	ASLGLGTDTQY
TRBV11-3	ASSPEKETQY
TRBV9	ASSFSADTQY
TRBV6-1	ASRVNSNQPQH
TRBV6-5	ASSELGGGGNTIY
TRBV10-3	AINSGRVGTGELF
TRBV11-3	ASSLEGQVSPQY
TRBV7-3	ASSPGGFRGETQY
TRBV30	AYMLPTGRTGELF
TRBV5-6	ASSLADRFNYGYT
TRBV4-2	ASRASVWAGRIYGYT
TRBV19	ASSIPGANSGNTIY
TRBV7-6	ASSLQVYAEAF
TRBV6-1	ASGLLRRGYT
TRBV7-6	ASSPEVGANVLT
TRBV5-1	ASSLAEGGSGNTIY
TRBV4-3	ASSQVYRGGYT
TRBV5-1	ASSSGSGELF
TRBV4-1	ASRDSPLSNQPQH
TRBV29-1	SVTGLAGGVNEQF
TRBV6-4	ASSDQAGADTQY
TRBV2	ASNTGMNTEAF
TRBV5-1	ASSPGQGGETQY
TRBV29-1	SADGGNTEAF
TRBV14	ASSQNRDTLCEQY
TRBV7-9	ASSPRTAGVAF
TRBV9	ASSVAQGETQY
TRBV10-1	ATPGQGYNEQF
TRBV6-5	ASSSTGNSNQPQH
TRBV11-2	ASSPMTRYNEQF
TRBV7-2	ASSNPGQVSYNSPLH
TRBV10-2	ASSEYPGHNYGYT
TRBV7-9	ASKAGGNYNEQF
TRBV4-1	ASSPTSGVSTDTQY
TRBV2	ASRMGDLATDTQY
TRBV27	ASSFDSSNTEAF
TRBV5-6	ASSFRTGQYEQY
TRBV10-3	ATNNPTYNEQF
TRBV11-2	ASSLVTGFLREQY
TRBV5-6	ASNIQGFDTEAF
TRBV27	ASSLSALTGNTEAF
TRBV5-1	ASSFGERETQY
TRBV7-2	ASSSGITGGQPQH
TRBV5-4	ASSLELNYGYT
TRBV2	ASRDRDKSNQPQH
TRBV29-1	SARRDRVEEQY
TRBV28	ASSNSLDRANTEAF
TRBV11-3	ASSLERYSAYEQY
TRBV6-6	ASSSSGTNTGELF
TRBV6-4	ASSDSAAGELF
TRBV13	ASSGGVGYYEQY
TRBV7-2	ASSPGLAAGNEQF
TRBV5-4	ASSSLAGGDNEQF
TRBV4-1	ASSLSGGPDTQY
TRBV6-1	ASRTSGMSTGELF
TRBV7-6	ASSSGTSVSYEQY